Shown below are 10 T cell receptor beta chains from a single sample sequenced in a study of beta chain features in type 1 diabetes. Isolated RNA was reverse transcribed in full, so expressed TCRB transcripts were sequenced. Profiled with immunoSEQ multiplex PCR; TCRdb holds only in-frame clones, not every one. The sample holds 150,000 to 200,000 clones; approximately 9.9% are singletons and the top ten take 2% to 3%. The sequencing input was central memory CD4+ T cells from blood. The source of these receptors is a woman aged 18-30 years in good health.

A few counts support this clone. Other DNA sequences from this sample encode an identical CDR3 as well. The V gene is TRBV11-3, the J gene TRBJ1-1; a possible D gene is TRBD1 (5 bases). The CDR3 consists of 13 residues. V lost 0 bases and J 4 bases, leaving 6 bases between the germline ends. The germline gives CDR1 SGHNT, CDR2 YENEEA. The CDR3 DNA reads TGTGCCAGCAGCTTAGAGGGGGGCACTGAAGCTTTCTTT. It specifies CASSLEGGTEAFF.

The chain joins TRBV5-6 to TRBJ1-2, with D unresolved. The germline gives CDR1 SGHDT, CDR2 YYEEEE. Trimming took 2 bases from V and 4 from J, leaving 3 bases between them. The CDR3 contains 11 residues. The CDR3 loop is CASSFSYGYTF. CDR3 sequence (DNA): TGTGCCAGCAGCTTCAGCTATGGCTACACCTTC.

The V and J genes are TRBV7-9 and TRBJ2-5; D unresolved. This CDR3 is 13 amino acids long. Germline V CDR1 and CDR2: SEHNR, FQNEAQ (reference sequence). V was trimmed by 1 base and J by 5 bases, leaving 8 bases between them. The CDR3 region has the DNA TGTGCCAGCAGCTTAGAGCTTCGGGAGACCCAGTACTTC. It encodes CASSLELRETQYF. Full variable domain (remainder filled in from reference TRBV7-9 and TRBJ2-5): DTGVSQNPRHKITKRGQNVTFRCDPISEHNRLYWYRQTLGQGPEFLTYFQNEAQLEKSRLLSDRFSAERPKGSFSTLEIQRTEQGDSAMYLCASSLELRETQYFGPGTRLLVL.

The rearrangement joins TRBV7-3 to TRBJ2-7; 7 bases match TRBD1. The CDR3 is 16 residues long. The V gene end was trimmed by 2 bases and the J gene end by 3 bases; junction bases not matched to a gene: 10. The germline gives CDR1 SGHTA, CDR2 FQGTGA. The CDR3 bases are TGTGCCAGCAGCTTAGGGAGACAGGGAGAGGGCTACGAGCAGTACTTC. Protein sequence: CASSLGRQGEGYEQYF.

The chain combines TRBV9 with TRBJ2-7; TRBD2 matches 8 bases. Germline V gene sequence: CDR1 SGDLS, CDR2 YYNGEE. Trimming cost V 0 bases and J 2 bases; bases outside gene matches: 7. This CDR3 has 16 amino acids. The DNA for the CDR3 is TGTGCCAGCAGCGTAGATGCGGGAGGAACCACCTACGAGCAGTACTTC. As protein: CASSVDAGGTTYEQYF.

This sequence joins TRBV6-6 and TRBJ2-1, with D tentatively TRBD1 (5 bases). Trimming pared 7 bases from V and 4 bases from J, leaving 11 bases between. This CDR3 is 13 amino acids long. Germline V gives CDR1 MNHNY, CDR2 SVGAGI (reference sequence). The CDR3 nucleotides read TGTGCCAGCAACCGACAGAATTACAATGAGCAGTTCTTC. It codes for CASNRQNYNEQFF.

The gene calls are TRBV5-5 and TRBJ1-2; D is undetermined. This CDR3 contains 13 residues. Germline V gene data show CDR1 as SGHKS and CDR2 as YYEKEE (reference sequence). Trimming shortened V by 1 base and J by 6 bases, and 10 bases separated the two germline ends. The CDR3 sequence: CASSLFGRHGYTF. The DNA of the CDR3 is TGTGCCAGCAGCTTGTTCGGCAGGCATGGCTACACCTTC.

The rearrangement joins TRBV9 to TRBJ2-1; 7 bases are shared with TRBD2. The trim removed 0 bases at V and 4 bases at J, leaving 4 bases unmatched. CDR1 and CDR2 from the germline V gene are SGDLS and YYNGEE. The CDR3 contains 15 residues. The CDR3 is CASSVDSGGYNEQFF. The CDR3 region has the DNA TGTGCCAGCAGCGTAGACTCGGGAGGATACAATGAGCAGTTCTTC.

The rearrangement uses TRBV18 and TRBJ2-6; maybe TRBD1 (6 bases). V lost 3 bases to trimming and J lost 2 bases, with 17 bases between them. This CDR3 region has 18 residues. CDR1 is KGHSH, CDR2 LQKENI, per germline. The CDR3 here is CASSPLPGHGAGANVLTF. The CDR3 DNA reads TGTGCCAGCTCACCGCTCCCGGGACACGGGGCTGGGGCCAACGTCCTGACTTTC.

In this sample, this clone turned up a few times. The chain joins TRBV2 to TRBJ2-7, with 12 nucleotides matching TRBD2. Losses at the gene ends were 4 bases for V and 5 bases for J; bases not matched to a gene: 3. Per germline, CDR1 SNHLY and CDR2 FYNNEI. The CDR3 consists of 14 residues. CDR3 loop: CASSVTSGSDEQYF. The CDR3 nucleotides read TGTGCCAGCAGTGTGACTAGCGGGAGTGACGAGCAGTACTTC.